The 31 T cell receptor beta chains listed next were all sequenced from one sample in a study of OX40 agonist ivuxolimab in advanced cancers. Some clones are missing from TCRdb's copy, which holds only in-frame ones; the method was immunoSEQ multiplex PCR. Here the sample spans 43,000 or so clones, about nine tenths being singletons. The sample was CD4+ or CD8+ T cells sorted from blood, taken in a trial of the OX40 agonist ivuxolimab. The source of these receptors is an adult with an advanced solid tumor such as melanoma, head and neck, liver or kidney cancer.

The V call is TRBV7-3, the J call TRBJ2-1; 9 bases fit TRBD1. The germline V gene encodes CDR1 SGHTA and CDR2 FQGTGA. CDR3 length: 18 residues. V lost 4 bases to trimming and J lost 5 bases; unmatched junction nucleotides: 15. The CDR3 reads CASSSGTGHGSVHNEQFF. The CDR3 coding sequence is TGTGCCAGCAGCTCGGGGACAGGGCACGGGTCGGTACACAATGAGCAGTTCTTC.

The V gene is TRBV28, the J gene TRBJ1-2, with 7 bases aligning to TRBD1. CDR1 and CDR2 (germline): MDHEN, SYDVKM. There are 12 residues in the CDR3. Trimming at V came to 6 bases and at J to 5 bases, leaving 3 bases not matched to a gene. The CDR3 bases are TGTGCCAGCAGGTCAGGGGGATATGGCTACACCTTC. Its translation: CASRSGGYGYTF.

This rearrangement joins TRBV28 to TRBJ2-3; D may be TRBD2 (6 bases). Looked up from germline, CDR1 is MDHEN and CDR2 is SYDVKM. The CDR3 covers 13 residues. With 6 bases removed from V and 10 bases from J, the gap between germline ends came to 17 bases. CDR3 sequence (DNA): TGTGCCAGCAGGGATGCCGGGGACTTCGCGCAGTATTTT. Translated: CASRDAGDFAQYF. Full variable domain (missing parts from reference TRBV28 and TRBJ2-3): DVKVTQSSRYLVKRTGEKVFLECVQDMDHENMFWYRQDPGLGLRLIYFSYDVKMKEKGDIPEGYSVSREKKERFSLILESASTNQTSMYLCASRDAGDFAQYFGPGTRLTVL.

The chain recombines TRBV5-4 with TRBJ2-5; D ambiguous. Germline V gene data show CDR1 as SGHNT and CDR2 as YYREEE (reference sequence). V dropped 5 bases and J dropped 7 bases, with 18 bases sitting between them. This CDR3 has 14 residues. CDR3 nucleotide sequence: TGTGCCAGCAGTTCTAGGGCCCCTTCGGTGACCCAGTACTTC. Its translation: CASSSRAPSVTQYF.

V is TRBV7-2 and J is TRBJ2-3; D unresolved. The V gene lost 7 bases and the J gene lost 2 bases, with 4 bases spanning the gap. CDR1 and CDR2 from the germline V gene are SGHTA and FQGNSA. This CDR3 has 11 residues. DNA of the CDR3: TGTGCCAGCACCAACACAGATACGCAGTATTTT. Residues: CASTNTDTQYF.

This sequence joins TRBV11-3 and TRBJ2-3, with D tentatively TRBD2 (5 bases). The CDR3 consists of 14 residues. Trimming removed 5 bases from V and 2 bases from J, with 11 bases in between. CDR1 and CDR2 (germline): SGHNT, YENEEA. DNA for the CDR3: TGTGCCAGCAGCCCCGGCGGGCCCACAGATACGCAGTATTTT. Translated, it gives CASSPGGPTDTQYF.

The V and J genes are TRBV9 and TRBJ2-7; weak D call: TRBD2 (5 bases). The CDR3 has 13 amino acids. V was shortened by 4 bases and J by 6 bases, with 14 bases between the two germline ends. Germline values: CDR1 SGDLS, CDR2 YYNGEE. DNA of the CDR3: TGTGCCAGCAGCCCGAACGAGGGTCGCGAGCAGTACTTC. This encodes CASSPNEGREQYF. The whole variable domain, remainder taken from reference TRBV9 and TRBJ2-7, is DSGVTQTPKHLITATGQRVTLRCSPRSGDLSVYWYQQSLDQGLQFLIQYYNGEERAKGNILERFSAQQFPDLHSELNLSSLELGDSALYFCASSPNEGREQYFGPGTRLTVT.

The genes are TRBV7-2 and TRBJ1-3, with a possible D match to TRBD1 (6 bases). The V and J ends lost 1 base and 6 bases respectively, with 10 bases between them. Germline V gene sequence: CDR1 SGHTA, CDR2 FQGNSA. The CDR3 extends over 14 amino acids. In DNA, the CDR3 is TGTGCCAGCAGCTTAGTGAGGGGGGAAAACACCATATATTTT. This codes for CASSLVRGENTIYF.

This clone appeared a single time. The chain combines TRBV28 with TRBJ1-1; TRBD1 agrees at 9 bases. The J segment lost 11 bases and the V segment lost 8 bases, leaving 15 bases of the junction unmatched. The CDR3 runs to 14 residues. In germline, CDR1 is MDHEN, CDR2 SYDVKM. The DNA of the CDR3 is TGTGCCAGCGCCCCTACGGGGACAGGGAAAGCGGCTTTCTTT. It encodes CASAPTGTGKAAFF.

CDR3 in DNA: TGTGCCAGCAGTTTATCCCGGGACTGGAACAATGAGCAGTTCTTC. Translated: CASSLSRDWNNEQFF. The chain carries TRBV28 and TRBJ2-1; D is perhaps TRBD2 (6 bases). Trimming took off 1 base at V and 5 bases at J, with 12 bases between the two ends. The length of the CDR3 is 15 residues. Germline CDR1 is MDHEN and CDR2 is SYDVKM.

This chain joins TRBV6-5 and TRBJ2-7; no definite D call. The CDR3 loop spans 11 amino acids. Germline lookup yields CDR1 MNHEY and CDR2 SVGAGI. V was trimmed by 5 bases and J by 6 bases, leaving 8 bases between them. Here the CDR3 DNA reads TGTGCCAGCAGTAGATTCCCCGAGCAGTACTTC. Residues: CASSRFPEQYF.

The chain uses TRBV6-5 and TRBJ2-7; D is possibly TRBD1 or TRBD2 (6 bases each). The CDR3 has 14 residues. V lost 2 bases and J 2 bases, leaving 10 bases between the germline ends. Germline-derived CDR1 and CDR2 are MNHEY and SVGAGI. DNA for the CDR3: TGTGCCAGCAGTTACGGAGGGGACACCTACGAGCAGTACTTC. It codes for CASSYGGDTYEQYF.

V gene TRBV18 combines with J gene TRBJ2-7; 8 bases map to TRBD1. The germline CDR1 and CDR2 sequences are KGHSH and LQKENI. This CDR3 spans 15 amino acids. Germline trimming cut 4 bases from V and 0 bases from J; bases unmatched to any gene: 5. CDR3 nucleotides: TGTGCCAGCTCACAGGGACAGGTACTCTCCTACGAGCAGTACTTC. Amino acids: CASSQGQVLSYEQYF.

The J gene is TRBJ2-4, the V gene TRBV11-2; tentative D call: TRBD2 (5 bases). The CDR3 runs 14 residues. V gave up 5 bases and J gave up 6 bases, with 14 bases separating them. Germline values: CDR1 SGHAT, CDR2 FQNNGV. The DNA of the CDR3 is TGTGCCAGCAGCCTTCATCCGCGGGCAAACATTCAGTACTTC. This translates into CASSLHPRANIQYF. Full variable domain (missing parts from reference TRBV11-2 and TRBJ2-4): EAGVAQSPRYKIIEKRQSVAFWCNPISGHATLYWYQQILGQGPKLLIQFQNNGVVDDSQLPKDRFSAERLKGVDSTLKIQPAKLEDSAVYLCASSLHPRANIQYFGAGTRLSVL.

This clone is medium-sized within its sample. The J gene is TRBJ2-7, the V gene TRBV27; the D call may be TRBD1 or TRBD2 (5 bases each). The CDR3 runs to 13 residues. Trimming removed 8 bases at V and 4 bases at J, with 15 bases between. CDR1 and CDR2 (germline): MNHEY, SMNVEV (reference sequence). CDR3 in amino acids: CASGTIPGYEQYF. CDR3 in DNA: TGTGCCAGCGGGACCATCCCGGGGTACGAGCAGTACTTC.

This chain connects TRBV28 to TRBJ2-5; 10 bases are shared with TRBD2. V was clipped by 3 bases and J by 4 bases; unmatched bases: 5. The CDR3 has 15 residues. Per the germline V gene, CDR1 is MDHEN and CDR2 is SYDVKM. For the CDR3, the DNA is TGTGCCAGCAGTTTGGTGACTAGCGGGTTAGAGACCCAGTACTTC. This gives the protein CASSLVTSGLETQYF.

This clone was seen a single time. The chain has TRBV10-3 and TRBJ2-3; either TRBD1 or TRBD2 may supply D (5 bases each). CDR1 and CDR2 (germline): ENHRY, SYGVKD. The length of the CDR3 is 15 residues. V was pared by 0 bases and J by 3 bases, with 10 bases between. CDR3 sequence reads: CAISESARETDTQYF. The CDR3 region has the DNA TGTGCCATCAGTGAGTCAGCCAGGGAGACAGATACGCAGTATTTT.

This clone has just one count. This chain joins TRBV29-1 and TRBJ1-1; unclear D gene. V was pared by 5 bases and J by 1 base, with 8 bases between. Germline lookup yields CDR1 SQVTM and CDR2 ANQGSEA. The CDR3 has 12 amino acids. The CDR3 sequence: CSVRWGNTEAFF. The CDR3 DNA is TGCAGCGTTAGGTGGGGGAACACTGAAGCTTTCTTT.

The CDR3 is CASSLQGHNQPQHF. The CDR3 region has the DNA TGTGCCAGCAGCTTACAGGGCCACAATCAGCCCCAGCATTTT. The chain links TRBV5-4 to TRBJ1-5; possible D gene TRBD1, 6 bases. The V and J ends lost 2 bases and 3 bases respectively, with 9 bases between them. The V gene's germline CDR1 is SGHNT and CDR2 YYREEE (reference sequence). There are 14 residues in the CDR3.

The chain joins TRBV18 to TRBJ2-5; maybe TRBD1 (5 bases). There are 15 residues in the CDR3. V was shortened by 4 bases and J by 5 bases, with 17 bases between the two germline ends. The germline V gene encodes CDR1 KGHSH and CDR2 LQKENI. CDR3 amino acids: CASSRAQAGRETQYF. In nucleotides, the CDR3 is TGTGCCAGCTCACGGGCCCAGGCAGGGCGGGAGACCCAGTACTTC.

CDR3 sequence (DNA): TGTGCCAGCAGCCCCAGGACCGACTACGAGCAGTACTTC. Translating gives CASSPRTDYEQYF. The chain uses TRBV14 and TRBJ2-7; D unresolved. The CDR3 extends over 13 amino acids. V was shortened by 4 bases and J by 3 bases, with 10 bases between the two germline ends. CDR1 SGHDN and CDR2 FVKESK come from the germline V gene.

With regard to this clone: Distinct nucleotide sequences in the sample also encode this CDR3. The chain joins TRBV11-3 to TRBJ1-1; D gene unclear. Trimming took off 2 bases at V and 0 bases at J, with 4 bases between the two ends. CDR1 is SGHNT and CDR2 is YENEEA in the germline V gene. The CDR3 has 13 residues. In nucleotides, the CDR3 is TGTGCCAGCAGCTTAAACCTGAACACTGAAGCTTTCTTT. Its protein product is CASSLNLNTEAFF.

The chain combines TRBV29-1 with TRBJ2-1; 9 bases map to TRBD1. V lost 6 bases to trimming and J lost 7 bases; unmatched junction nucleotides: 7. The CDR3 has 13 residues. Germline V lookup: CDR1 SQVTM, CDR2 ANQGSEA. The CDR3 sequence: CSVAGTGFNEQFF. Here the CDR3 DNA reads TGCAGCGTGGCCGGGACAGGGTTTAATGAGCAGTTCTTC.

This clone was seen once. The genes are TRBV10-3 and TRBJ2-5; 14 bases are shared with TRBD2. Per germline, CDR1 ENHRY and CDR2 SYGVKD. The CDR3 consists of 18 residues. The J segment lost 4 bases and the V segment lost 6 bases, leaving 13 bases of the junction unmatched. This CDR3 reads CAISSPSGTSGRGETQYF. CDR3 coding DNA: TGTGCCATCAGCTCCCCCTCCGGGACTAGCGGGAGAGGAGAGACCCAGTACTTC.

V is TRBV25-1 and J is TRBJ2-7; D might be TRBD1 (6 bases). Trimming pared 2 bases from V and 9 bases from J, leaving 20 bases between. Germline V gene lookup returns CDR1 MGHDK and CDR2 SYGVNS. CDR3 length equals 15 residues. CDR3 protein: CASSEATGAQGRQYF. CDR3 DNA: TGTGCCAGCAGTGAAGCGACAGGCGCGCAAGGGAGGCAGTACTTC.

The chain has TRBV4-2 and TRBJ2-1; 8 bases agree with TRBD2. The CDR3 is 16 residues long. V shed 1 base and J 4 bases; nucleotides not matched to a gene: 6. Germline CDR1 LGHNA, CDR2 YNFKEQ. The CDR3 DNA is TGTGCCAGCAGCCAAGGGCCAGCGGGAGAGTACAATGAGCAGTTCTTC. This encodes CASSQGPAGEYNEQFF.

In DNA, the CDR3 is TGTGCCAGTCTTAGCGGGACCCCCCGGGCAGATACGCAGTATTTT. Its protein is CASLSGTPRADTQYF. The rearrangement uses TRBV28 and TRBJ2-3; the match to TRBD2 covers 8 bases. The CDR3 is made up of 15 amino acids. CDR1 MDHEN and CDR2 SYDVKM come from the germline V gene. The J segment lost 4 bases and the V segment lost 9 bases, leaving 12 bases of the junction unmatched.

The rearrangement joins TRBV4-2 to TRBJ2-1; 9 positions agree with TRBD2. V lost 6 bases, J lost 1 base, and 13 bases stayed unmatched. The CDR3 spans 18 residues. In germline, CDR1 is LGHNA, CDR2 YNFKEQ. The CDR3 region is CASRNGLGREGSYNEQFF. Written as DNA, the CDR3 is TGTGCCAGCAGAAACGGGCTCGGGCGGGAGGGATCCTACAATGAGCAGTTCTTC.

The chain links TRBV29-1 to TRBJ2-1; 8 bases match TRBD2. With V trimmed by 8 bases and J by 8 bases, 11 bases remained unmatched. In germline, CDR1 is SQVTM, CDR2 ANQGSEA. The CDR3 spans 13 residues. The CDR3: CSMPGGRSYEQFF. For the CDR3, the DNA is TGCAGCATGCCCGGCGGGAGGTCGTATGAGCAGTTCTTC.

In its sample, this clone was seen a few times. V usage is TRBV7-8 and J usage is TRBJ1-5, with no clear D. CDR1 is SGHVS and CDR2 is FQNEAQ in the germline V gene. The CDR3 consists of 15 residues. The ends were cut back, 1 base at V and 4 bases at J, with 11 bases in the middle. The DNA of the CDR3 is TGTGCCAGCAGCTTAGTTGGGGAAATGAATCAGCCCCAGCATTTT. It is translated as CASSLVGEMNQPQHF.

V usage is TRBV27 and J usage is TRBJ2-7, with 13 positions matching TRBD2. Trimming removed 4 bases from V and 4 bases from J; junction bases left unmatched: 7. This CDR3 has 16 amino acids. Germline loops: CDR1 MNHEY, CDR2 SMNVEV (reference sequence). As DNA, the CDR3 is TGTGCCAGCAGTTCCCCCAGGACTAGCGGGAGTTACGAGCAGTACTTC. Translated, it gives CASSSPRTSGSYEQYF.